This TCR beta chain was captured by sequencing in a study of shared T cell receptors in the human thymus listed by TCRdb under 2021. About the investigation overall: The study examined how self-reactive, shared T-cell receptor alpha chains are generated in the human thymus.

V and J are trimmed by 2 bases and 5 bases, and the gene matches miss 12 bases of the junction. From cysteine to phenylalanine, the CDR3 is 17 amino acids long. Only CDR3 DNA is held: 51 bases, read in frame from base 1. CDR1 MGHRA and CDR2 YSYEKL are derived from the germline V gene. On this clone itself: It lacks a known antigen. Base qualities are missing; no much larger clone stands one base away.

To prepare the library, the immunoSEQ multiplex PCR assay was applied. Sourced from immuneACCESS, this table was stored by TCRdb with only in-frame sequences that have V and J called. A share of the clones is absent; for the studies checked, an unresolved V gene accounts for under half, and the remainder has no known explanation. Within this sample are roughly 500,000 clones, with approximately 80% of them counted one time only. The top ten constitute about 0.013% of the sample. These same records also appear under a second study, on human thymus T cells. Reported in the second study: Donors were immunologically healthy infants undergoing open corrective cardiac surgery for congenital heart defects in Finland. The thymus tissue came from surgical resects taken out during corrective cardiac surgery. Both the thymic and the peripheral blood repertoires appeared to show biased V and J gene segment usage. The related research reported highly overlapping thymic TCR repertoires among unrelated individuals. The study described the TCR alpha and beta repertoires in about eight infant thymus samples and a few matching peripheral blood samples. The infant donors were roughly 7 to 244 days old, and the cohort included over 5 males and a couple of females. Thymocytes were released mechanically from tissue and stored at -70 °C as pellets of roughly 9-32 million cells. Genomic DNA was extracted from frozen cell pellets with a QIAsymphony instrument. The immunoSEQ multiplex PCR assay was used to amplify the TCRB and TCRAD loci from a standardized quantity of quality-controlled genomic DNA. The amplicons covered the V(D)J region and were long enough to include the CDR3 and to identify the V and J genes. The amplicons were sequenced on an Illumina platform via the commercial immunoSEQ service. Corrections for primer bias and sequencing errors followed previously described methods, while TCRAD and TCRB definitions were based on the IMGT database. Analysis of the repertoires was done with immunoSEQ Analyzer 3.0 and VDJTools and included basic statistics, V/J segment usage, diversity estimates, rarefaction and pairwise overlap. Diversity was estimated with Chao1, ChaoE, Efron-Thisted, Shannon and inverse Simpson indices, and also on datasets down-sampled to the smallest sample. Repertoire overlap used strict matching of CDR3 nucleotide sequence, V gene and J gene, with Jaccard-based multidimensional scaling clustering. On average, thymus samples gave hundreds of thousands of unique TCRB clonotypes, whereas blood samples gave about 84,000.

Sequencing input: thymocytes. The clonotype was recovered from a boy younger than two with a congenital heart defect. Donor details come from another sample of the same person, matched by shared clones. This chain joins TRBV4-1 to TRBJ2-1; the junction holds 7 bases that match TRBD1. The DNA sequence is given as TGCGCCAGCAGCCAACTCCAAGAGGGGGCGGTTAACAATGAGCAGTTCTTC. Its protein product is CASSQLQEGAVNNEQFF.